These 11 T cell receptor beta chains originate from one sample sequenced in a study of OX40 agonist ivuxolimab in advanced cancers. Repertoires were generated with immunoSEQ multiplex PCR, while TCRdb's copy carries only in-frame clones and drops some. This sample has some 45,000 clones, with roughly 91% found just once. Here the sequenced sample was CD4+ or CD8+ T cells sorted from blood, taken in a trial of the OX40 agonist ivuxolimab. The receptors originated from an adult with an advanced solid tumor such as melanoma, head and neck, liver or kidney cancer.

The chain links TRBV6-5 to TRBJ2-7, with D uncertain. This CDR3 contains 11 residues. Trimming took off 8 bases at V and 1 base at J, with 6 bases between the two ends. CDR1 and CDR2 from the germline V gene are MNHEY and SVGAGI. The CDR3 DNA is TGTGCCAGCGGGGTATCCTACGAGCAGTACTTC. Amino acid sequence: CASGVSYEQYF.

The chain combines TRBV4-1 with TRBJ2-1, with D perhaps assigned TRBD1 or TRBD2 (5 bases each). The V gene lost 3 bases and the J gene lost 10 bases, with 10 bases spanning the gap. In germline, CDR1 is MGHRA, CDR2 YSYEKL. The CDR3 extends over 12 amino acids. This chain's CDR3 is CASSQTGAEQFF. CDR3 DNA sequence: TGCGCCAGCAGCCAGACCGGGGCCGAGCAGTTCTTC.

CDR3 in DNA: TGTGCCAGTATCACCTCAGGAGCCTCCGATCAGCCCCAGCATTTT. Translated, it gives CASITSGASDQPQHF. The gene calls are TRBV19 and TRBJ1-5; D unresolved. V gave up 7 bases and J gave up 5 bases, with 18 bases separating them. In germline, CDR1 is LNHDA, CDR2 SQIVND (reference sequence). The CDR3 covers 15 residues.

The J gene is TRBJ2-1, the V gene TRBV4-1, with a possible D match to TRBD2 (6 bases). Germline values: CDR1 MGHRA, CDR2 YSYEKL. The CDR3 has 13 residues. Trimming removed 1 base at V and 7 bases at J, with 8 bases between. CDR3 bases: TGCGCCAGCAGCCAAGTTGGGGGGAATGAGCAGTTCTTC. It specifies CASSQVGGNEQFF.

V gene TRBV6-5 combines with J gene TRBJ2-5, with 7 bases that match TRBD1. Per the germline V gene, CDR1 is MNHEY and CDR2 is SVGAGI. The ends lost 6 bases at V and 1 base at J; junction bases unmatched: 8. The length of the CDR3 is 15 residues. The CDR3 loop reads CASSPGTAPQETQYF. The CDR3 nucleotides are TGTGCCAGCAGCCCCGGGACAGCACCCCAAGAGACCCAGTACTTC.

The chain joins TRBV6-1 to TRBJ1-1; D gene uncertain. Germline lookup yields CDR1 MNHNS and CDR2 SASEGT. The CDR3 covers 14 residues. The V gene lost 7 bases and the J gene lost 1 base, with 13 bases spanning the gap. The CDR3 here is CASTAGFGNTEAFF. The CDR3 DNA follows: TGTGCCAGCACCGCCGGGTTTGGGAACACTGAAGCTTTCTTT.

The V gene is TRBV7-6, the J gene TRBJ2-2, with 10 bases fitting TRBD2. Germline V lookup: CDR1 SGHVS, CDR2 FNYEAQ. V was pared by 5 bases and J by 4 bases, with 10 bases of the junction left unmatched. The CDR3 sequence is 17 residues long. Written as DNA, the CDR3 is TGTGCCAGCAGCCCAGGACTAGCGGAGTCCGGCACCGGGGAGCTGTTTTTT. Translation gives CASSPGLAESGTGELFF.

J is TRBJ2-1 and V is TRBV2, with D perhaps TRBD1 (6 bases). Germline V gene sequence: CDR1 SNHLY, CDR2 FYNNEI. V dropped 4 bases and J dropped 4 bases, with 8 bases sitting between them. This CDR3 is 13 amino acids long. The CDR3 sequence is CASSGTVYNEQFF. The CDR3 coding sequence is TGTGCCAGCAGTGGGACAGTTTACAATGAGCAGTTCTTC.

The CDR3 loop reads CASSLGTSGGTDTQYF. The CDR3, as DNA: TGTGCCAGCAGTTTGGGGACTAGCGGGGGGACAGATACGCAGTATTTT. The chain recombines TRBV28 with TRBJ2-3; 15 nucleotides agree with TRBD2. Germline trimming cut 3 bases from V and 3 bases from J; bases unmatched to any gene: 1. The CDR3 sequence is 16 residues long. Germline CDR1 reads MDHEN; CDR2 reads SYDVKM.

The CDR3 is CASSDDVTSQIEQFF. For the CDR3, the DNA is TGCGCCAGCAGTGATGATGTGACTAGCCAAATTGAGCAGTTCTTC. J is TRBJ2-1 and V is TRBV10-2; 7 positions match TRBD2. V shed 3 bases and J 9 bases; nucleotides not matched to a gene: 11. Germline CDR1 WSHSY, CDR2 SAAADI. This CDR3 comprises 15 residues.

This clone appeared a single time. CDR3 protein: CASSSSGVYEQYF. The CDR3 bases are TGTGCCAGCAGTTCGTCAGGGGTCTACGAGCAGTACTTC. The chain couples TRBV6-5 to TRBJ2-7, with D possibly TRBD1 on 6 matching bases. The germline CDR1 and CDR2 sequences are MNHEY and SVGAGI. This CDR3 contains 13 residues. The V and J ends lost 4 bases and 3 bases respectively, with 10 bases between them.